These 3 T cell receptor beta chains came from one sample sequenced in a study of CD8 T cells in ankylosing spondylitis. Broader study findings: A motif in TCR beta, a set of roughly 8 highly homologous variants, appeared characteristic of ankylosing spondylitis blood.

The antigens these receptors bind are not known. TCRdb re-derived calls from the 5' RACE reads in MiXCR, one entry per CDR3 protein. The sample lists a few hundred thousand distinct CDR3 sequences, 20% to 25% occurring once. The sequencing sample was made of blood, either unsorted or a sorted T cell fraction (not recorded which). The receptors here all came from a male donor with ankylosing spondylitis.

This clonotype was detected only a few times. In nucleotides, the CDR3 is TGTGCCAGCAGCCAAATGGACGCCGGCTCCTACGAGCAGTACTTC. This encodes CASSQMDAGSYEQYF. This chain links TRBV3-1 with TRBJ2-7; D remains ambiguous. The V end lost 2 bases, the J end lost 0 bases, and 11 bases lay between the germline ends. CDR1 and CDR2 from the germline V gene are LGHDT and YNNKEL (reference sequence). The CDR3 length is 15 residues.

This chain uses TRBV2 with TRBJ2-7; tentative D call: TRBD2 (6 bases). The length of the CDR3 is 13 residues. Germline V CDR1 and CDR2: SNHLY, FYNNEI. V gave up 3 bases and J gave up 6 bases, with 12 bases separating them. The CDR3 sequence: CASSDPGVFEQYF. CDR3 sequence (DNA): TGTGCCAGCAGTGACCCGGGAGTCTTCGAGCAGTACTTC.

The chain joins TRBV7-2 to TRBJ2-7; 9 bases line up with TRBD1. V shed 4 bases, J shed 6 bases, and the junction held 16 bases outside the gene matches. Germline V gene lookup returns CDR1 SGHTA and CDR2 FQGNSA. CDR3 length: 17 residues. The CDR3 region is CASSSPPGQGRSGEQYF. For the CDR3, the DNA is TGTGCCAGCAGCTCCCCCCCCGGACAGGGGAGGTCGGGCGAGCAGTACTTC.